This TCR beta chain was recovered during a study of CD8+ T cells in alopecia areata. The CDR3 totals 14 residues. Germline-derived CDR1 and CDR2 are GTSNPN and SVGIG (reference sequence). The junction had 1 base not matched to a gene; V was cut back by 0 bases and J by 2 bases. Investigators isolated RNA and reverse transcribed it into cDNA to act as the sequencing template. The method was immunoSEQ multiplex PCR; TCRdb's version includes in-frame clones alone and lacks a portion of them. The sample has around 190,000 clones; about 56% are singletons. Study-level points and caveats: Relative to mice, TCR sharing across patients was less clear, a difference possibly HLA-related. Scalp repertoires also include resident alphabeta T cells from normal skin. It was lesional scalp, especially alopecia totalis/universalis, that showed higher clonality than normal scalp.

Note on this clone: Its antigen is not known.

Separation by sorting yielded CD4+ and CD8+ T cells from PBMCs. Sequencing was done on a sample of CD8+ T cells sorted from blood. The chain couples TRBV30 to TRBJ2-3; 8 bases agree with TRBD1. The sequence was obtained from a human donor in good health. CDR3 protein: CAWSVTGATDTQYF. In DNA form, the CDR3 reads TGTGCCTGGAGTGTGACAGGGGCCACAGATACGCAGTATTTT.